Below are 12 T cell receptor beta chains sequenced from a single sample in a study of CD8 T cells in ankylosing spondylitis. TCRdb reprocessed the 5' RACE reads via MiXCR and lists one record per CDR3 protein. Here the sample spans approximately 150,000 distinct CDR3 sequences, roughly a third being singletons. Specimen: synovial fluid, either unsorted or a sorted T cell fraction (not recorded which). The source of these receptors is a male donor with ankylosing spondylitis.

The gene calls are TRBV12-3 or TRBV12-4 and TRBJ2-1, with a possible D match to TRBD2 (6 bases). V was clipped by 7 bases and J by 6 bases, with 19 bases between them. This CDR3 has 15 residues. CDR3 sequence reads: CASTSSLAEPNEQFF. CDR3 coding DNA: TGTGCCAGCACCTCCTCATTAGCGGAACCCAATGAGCAGTTCTTC.

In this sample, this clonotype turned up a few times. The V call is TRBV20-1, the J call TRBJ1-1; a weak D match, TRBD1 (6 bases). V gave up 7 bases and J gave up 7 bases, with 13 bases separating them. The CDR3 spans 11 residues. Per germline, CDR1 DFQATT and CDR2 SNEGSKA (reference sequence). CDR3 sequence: CSGRGGLEAFF. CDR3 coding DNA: TGCAGTGGGAGGGGGGGGCTTGAAGCTTTCTTT.

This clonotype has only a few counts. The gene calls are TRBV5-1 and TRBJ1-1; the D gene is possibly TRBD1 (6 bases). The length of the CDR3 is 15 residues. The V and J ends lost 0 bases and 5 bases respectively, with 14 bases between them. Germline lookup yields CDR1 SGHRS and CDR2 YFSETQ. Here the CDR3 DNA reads TGCGCCAGCAGCTTGGTGGCAGGGGAGGGGACTGAAGCTTTCTTT. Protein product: CASSLVAGEGTEAFF.

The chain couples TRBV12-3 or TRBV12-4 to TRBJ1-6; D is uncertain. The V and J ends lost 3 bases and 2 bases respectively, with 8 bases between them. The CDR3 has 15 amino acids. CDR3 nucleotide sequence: TGTGCCAGCAGTTTTGGAGGTGCCTATAATTCACCCCTCCACTTT. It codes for CASSFGGAYNSPLHF.

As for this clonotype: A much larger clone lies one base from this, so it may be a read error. Here the CDR3 reads CCASEGLAGGPRETQYF. The CDR3 coding sequence is TGCTGTGCTAGCGAAGGACTAGCGGGAGGGCCGCGAGAGACCCAGTACTTC. V usage is TRBV20-1 and J usage is TRBJ2-5, with TRBD2 matching over 15 bases. The V gene's germline CDR1 is DFQATT and CDR2 SNEGSKA (reference sequence). The CDR3 spans 17 residues.

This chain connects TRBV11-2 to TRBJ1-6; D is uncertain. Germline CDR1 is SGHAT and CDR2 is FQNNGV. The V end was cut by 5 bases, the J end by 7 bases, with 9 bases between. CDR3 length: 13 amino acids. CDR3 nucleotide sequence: TGTGCCAGCAGCGCCAACAGAAATTCACCCCTCCACTTT. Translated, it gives CASSANRNSPLHF.

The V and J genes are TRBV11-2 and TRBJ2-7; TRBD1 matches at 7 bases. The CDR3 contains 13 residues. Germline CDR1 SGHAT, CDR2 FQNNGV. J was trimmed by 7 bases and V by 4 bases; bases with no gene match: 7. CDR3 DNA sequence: TGTGCCAGCAGCTCCCGACAGGGTGGGGAGCAGTACTTC. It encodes CASSSRQGGEQYF.

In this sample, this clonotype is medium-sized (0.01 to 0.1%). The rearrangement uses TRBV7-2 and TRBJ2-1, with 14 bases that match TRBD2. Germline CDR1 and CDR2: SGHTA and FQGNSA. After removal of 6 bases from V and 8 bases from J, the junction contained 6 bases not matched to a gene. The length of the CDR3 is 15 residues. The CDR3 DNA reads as TGTGCCAGCAGGAAGACTAGCGGGGGGGCCTATGAGCAGTTCTTC. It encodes CASRKTSGGAYEQFF. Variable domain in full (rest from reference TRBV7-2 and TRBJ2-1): GAGVSQSPSNKVTEKGKDVELRCDPISGHTALYWYRQSLGQGLEFLIYFQGNSAPDKSGLPSDRFSAERTGGSVSTLTIQRTQQEDSAVYLCASRKTSGGAYEQFFGPGTRLTVL.

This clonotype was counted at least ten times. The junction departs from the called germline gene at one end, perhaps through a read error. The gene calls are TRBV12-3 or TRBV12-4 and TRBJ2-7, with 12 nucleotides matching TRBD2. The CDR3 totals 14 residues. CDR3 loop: CASSLAGGGVEQYF. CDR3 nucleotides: TGTGCCAGCAGTCTAGCGGGAGGGGGCGTCGAGCAGTACTTC.

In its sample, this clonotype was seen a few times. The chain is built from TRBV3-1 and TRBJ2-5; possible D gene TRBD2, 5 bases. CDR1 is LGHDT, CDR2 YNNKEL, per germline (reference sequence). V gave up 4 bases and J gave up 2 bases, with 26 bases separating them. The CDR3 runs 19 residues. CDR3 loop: CASSPNVLRVVRRQETQYF. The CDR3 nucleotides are TGTGCCAGCAGCCCAAACGTCTTGCGGGTAGTCCGACGACAAGAGACCCAGTACTTC.

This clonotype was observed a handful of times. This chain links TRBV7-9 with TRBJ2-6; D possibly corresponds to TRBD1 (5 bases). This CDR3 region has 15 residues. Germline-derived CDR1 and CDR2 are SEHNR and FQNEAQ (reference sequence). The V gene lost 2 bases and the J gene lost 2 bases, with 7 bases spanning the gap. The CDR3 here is CASSLQGAGANVLTF. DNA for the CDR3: TGTGCCAGCAGCTTACAGGGCGCTGGGGCCAACGTCCTGACTTTC.

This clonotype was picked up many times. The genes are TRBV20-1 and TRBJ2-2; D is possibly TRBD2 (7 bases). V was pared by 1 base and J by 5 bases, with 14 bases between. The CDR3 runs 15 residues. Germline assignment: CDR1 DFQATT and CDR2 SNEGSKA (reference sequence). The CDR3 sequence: CSARAQGRGTGELFF. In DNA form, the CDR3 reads TGCAGTGCTAGAGCCCAGGGGCGGGGGACCGGGGAGCTGTTTTTT.